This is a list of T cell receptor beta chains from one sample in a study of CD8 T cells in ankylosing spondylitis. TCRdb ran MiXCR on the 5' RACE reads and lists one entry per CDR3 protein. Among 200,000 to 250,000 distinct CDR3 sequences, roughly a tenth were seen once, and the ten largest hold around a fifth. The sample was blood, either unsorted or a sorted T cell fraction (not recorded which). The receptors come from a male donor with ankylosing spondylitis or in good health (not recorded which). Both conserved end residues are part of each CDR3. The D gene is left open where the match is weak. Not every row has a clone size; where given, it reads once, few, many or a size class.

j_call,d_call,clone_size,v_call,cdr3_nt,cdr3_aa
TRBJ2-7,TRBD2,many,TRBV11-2,TGTGCCAGCAGCTTAGCGGGGGGGCCCGAGCAGTACTTC,CASSLAGGPEQYF
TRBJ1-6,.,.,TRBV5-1,TGCGCCAGCAGCTTGGAGGCCGGGCCCGTCTCGTATTCACCCCTCCACTTT,CASSLEAGPVSYSPLHF
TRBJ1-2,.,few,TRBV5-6,TGTGCCAGCAGCTTGGCCGACGACAGAATAAACTATGGCTACACCTTC,CASSLADDRINYGYTF
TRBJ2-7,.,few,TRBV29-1,TGCAGCGTTGGTGGGGGACCCTACGAGCAGTACTTC,CSVGGGPYEQYF
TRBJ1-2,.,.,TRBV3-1,TGTGCCAGCAGCCAAAGGGGGTCAGGGACGGGCGCGAGGTCTATCTATGGCTACACCTTC,CASSQRGSGTGARSIYGYTF
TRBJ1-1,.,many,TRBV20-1,TGCAGTGCTAGAGAGTTCAGAGGGGCTGGGACTGAAGCTTTCTTT,CSAREFRGAGTEAFF
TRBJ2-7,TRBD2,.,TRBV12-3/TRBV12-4,TGTGCCAGCGCCTTGGGGGCGGGGGGTTACGAGCAGTACTTC,CASALGAGGYEQYF
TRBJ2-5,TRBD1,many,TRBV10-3,TGTGCCTCGAGACAGGGTGGGGAGACCCAGTACTTC,CASRQGGETQYF
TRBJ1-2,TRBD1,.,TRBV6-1,TGTGCCAGCAGTGGACAGGGGGCCGGGAACTGGTATGGCTACACCTTC,CASSGQGAGNWYGYTF
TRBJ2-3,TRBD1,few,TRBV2,TGTGCCACCGCACGAGGGGACAGGGGGCCTAGCACAGATACGCAGTATTTT,CATARGDRGPSTDTQYF
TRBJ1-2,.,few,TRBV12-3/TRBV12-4,TGTGCCAGCAGTTTACCTGGACGAGGCTACACCTTC,CASSLPGRGYTF
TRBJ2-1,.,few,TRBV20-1,TGCAGTGCTAGACCCAAGTCCTACAATGAGCAGTTCTTC,CSARPKSYNEQFF
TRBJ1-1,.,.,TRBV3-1,TGTGCCAGCAGCCAAGGCGACCGAGGGTGGACTGAAGCTTTCTTT,CASSQGDRGWTEAFF
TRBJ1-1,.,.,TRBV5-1,TGCGCCAGCAGCGGTGGGGGCCAGGAGGGCACTGAAGCTTTCTTT,CASSGGGQEGTEAFF
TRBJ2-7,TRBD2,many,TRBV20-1,TGCAGTGCTAGACGAGCGGGGGGGCCGGGCGAGCAGTACTTC,CSARRAGGPGEQYF
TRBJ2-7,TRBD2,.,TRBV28,TGTGCCAGCAGTTCACGGACTAGCCCCAGTTTCTACGAGCAGTACTTC,CASSSRTSPSFYEQYF
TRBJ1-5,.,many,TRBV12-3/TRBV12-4,TGTGCCAGCGGATACCCCCCGGGCCCGAAGAGCAATCAGCCCCAGCATTTT,CASGYPPGPKSNQPQHF
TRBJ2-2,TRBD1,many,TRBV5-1,TGCGCCAGCAGCTCAGACTTCGGGACAGGGCTGTTTTTT,CASSSDFGTGLFF
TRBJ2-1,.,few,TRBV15,TGTGCCACCAGCAGAGATCTCGCCGGACCCACCTGGGAGAATGAGCAGTTCTTC,CATSRDLAGPTWENEQFF
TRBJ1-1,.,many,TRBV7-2,TGTGCCAGCAGCTACCGACAGAAGAACACTGAAGCTTTCTTT,CASSYRQKNTEAFF
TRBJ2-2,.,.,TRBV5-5,TGTGCCAGCAGCTCGGCCCCTGTACAGGGCCGGACGATCGGGGAGCTGTTTTTT,CASSSAPVQGRTIGELFF
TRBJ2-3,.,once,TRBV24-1,TGTGCCACCAGTGATACGACCGAGACCACAGATACGCAGTATTTT,CATSDTTETTDTQYF
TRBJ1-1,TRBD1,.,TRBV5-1,TGCGCCAGCAGCAGTACAGGGGTGAACACTGAAGCTTTCTTT,CASSSTGVNTEAFF
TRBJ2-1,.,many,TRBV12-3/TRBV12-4,TGTGCCAGCAGTTTTCCGTTGGTACGGGGTAAGAATGAGCAGTTCTTC,CASSFPLVRGKNEQFF
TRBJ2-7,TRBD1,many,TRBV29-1,TGCAGCGTTGAAGGACAGGGGGCAAAGCAGTACTTC,CSVEGQGAKQYF
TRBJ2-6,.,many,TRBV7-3,TGTGCCAGCAACATCGGGACCTCGACTGGTGGGGCCAACGTCCTGACTTTC,CASNIGTSTGGANVLTF
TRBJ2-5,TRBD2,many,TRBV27,TGTGCTAGCAGCTTAAGGGGAGGGGAGACCCAGTACTTC,CASSLRGGETQYF
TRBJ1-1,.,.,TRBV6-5,TGTGCCAGCAGTTACGGGTGGGGGGGTGGCACTGAAGCTTTCTTT,CASSYGWGGGTEAFF
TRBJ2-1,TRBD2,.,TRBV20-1,TGCAGTGCTTATCCCGGGACTAGCGGGGGGAATGAGCAGTTCTTC,CSAYPGTSGGNEQFF
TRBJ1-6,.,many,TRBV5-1,TGCGCCAGCAGCTTGGAGGGGTCCTATAATTCACCCCTCCACTTT,CASSLEGSYNSPLHF
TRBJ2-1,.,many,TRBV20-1,TGCAGTGCTACAGGGACCCGATACAATGAGCAGTTCTTC,CSATGTRYNEQFF
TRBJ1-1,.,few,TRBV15,TGTGCCACCAGCAGAACCGATTACGGGCCGACTGAAGCTTTCTTT,CATSRTDYGPTEAFF
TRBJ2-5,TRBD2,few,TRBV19,TGTGCCAGTAGTATGGGGGACGGGACTACACAAGAGACCCAGTACTTC,CASSMGDGTTQETQYF
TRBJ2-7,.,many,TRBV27,TGTGCCAGCAGTTGGGTAGGGGGATACGAGCAGTACTTC,CASSWVGGYEQYF
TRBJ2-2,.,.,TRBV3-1,TGTGCCAGCAGCCAAACTGCCCTAACAGGTCTAACGCGAACCGGGGAGCTGTTTTTT,CASSQTALTGLTRTGELFF
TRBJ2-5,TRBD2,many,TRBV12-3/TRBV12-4,TGTGCCAGCAAGCGGCTAGCGGGGCGGCAAGAGACCCAGTACTTC,CASKRLAGRQETQYF
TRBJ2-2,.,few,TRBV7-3,TGTGCCAGCAGCTCAAATCGGGACACCGGGGAGCTGTTTTTT,CASSSNRDTGELFF
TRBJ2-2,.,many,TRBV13,TGTGCCAGCAGCTTATCCCAACACGGGTACACCGGGGAGCTGTTTTTT,CASSLSQHGYTGELFF
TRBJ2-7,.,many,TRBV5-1,TGCGCCAGCAGCCTCAAGGCCCCCTACGAGCAGTACTTC,CASSLKAPYEQYF
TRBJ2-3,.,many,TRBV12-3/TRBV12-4,TGTGCCAGCGGGGGCACAGATACGCAGTATTTT,CASGGTDTQYF
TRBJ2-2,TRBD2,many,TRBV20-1,TGCAGTGCTGAAACTAGCGAAGAGAACACCGGGGAGCTGTTTTTT,CSAETSEENTGELFF
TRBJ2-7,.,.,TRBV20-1,TGCAGTGCTAAGCCTAGCAAGGTAAACGAGCAGTACTTC,CSAKPSKVNEQYF
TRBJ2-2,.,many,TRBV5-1,TGCGCCAGCAGGGAGGACAGTACATCCACCGGGGAGCTGTTTTTT,CASREDSTSTGELFF
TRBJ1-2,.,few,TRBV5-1,TGCGCCAGCAGCTTGGAGATTCTAGCTAACTATGGCTACACCTTC,CASSLEILANYGYTF
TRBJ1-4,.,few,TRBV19,TGTGCCAGTAGTATAGAGGACAGTATAAATGAAAAACTGTTTTTT,CASSIEDSINEKLFF
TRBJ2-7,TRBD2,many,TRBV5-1,TGCGCCAGCAGCCTGGGACTATCAACCTACGAGCAGTACTTC,CASSLGLSTYEQYF
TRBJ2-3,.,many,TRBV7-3,TGTGCCAGCAGCTTACCCTCGGGGGGCCGCACAGATACGCAGTATTTT,CASSLPSGGRTDTQYF
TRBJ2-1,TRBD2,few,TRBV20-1,TGCAGTGCATCGACTAGCGGGGGGCCTCAAAACAATGAGCAGTTCTTC,CSASTSGGPQNNEQFF